This TCR beta chain was sequenced during a study of T cell changes during pregnancy in multiple sclerosis. Losses at the gene ends were 5 bases for V and 2 bases for J; bases not matched to a gene: 13. Germline V gene sequence: CDR1 SGHDN, CDR2 FVKESK. This CDR3 comprises 17 residues. This clone appeared once. Using immunoSEQ multiplex PCR, the repertoire was profiled, and TCRdb retains in-frame clones only, with some absent. The repertoire holds 25,000 to 35,000 clones, with roughly 90% as singletons. Specimen: CD4+ T cells from peripheral blood mononuclear cells, collected in the second trimester of pregnancy. The sequence came from a female donor in good health, enrolled as a control in a pregnancy study. The V call is TRBV14, the J call TRBJ2-5, with 8 positions matching TRBD2. CDR3 protein: CASSAGGDTEIQETQYF. The CDR3 nucleotides read TGTGCCAGCAGCGCCGGGGGGGACACCGAGATACAAGAGACCCAGTACTTC.